The 9 T cell receptor beta chains listed next were all sequenced from one sample in a study of T cell responses to AZD1222 COVID-19 vaccine. Here immunoSEQ multiplex PCR was the method, and the copy in TCRdb shows in-frame clones only, minus some. The repertoire holds just under 90,000 clones, with around 88% as singletons. The input for sequencing was peripheral blood, taken on day 0 of MenACWY control vaccination. The receptors derive from an adult in good health.

The rearrangement links TRBV3-1 (or the pseudogene TRBV3-2) to TRBJ1-2, with TRBD1 identical over 7 bases. Per germline, CDR1 LGHDT and CDR2 YNNKEL (reference sequence). J gave up 8 bases and V 4 bases, and 13 bases lay outside the gene matches. The CDR3 runs 15 residues. CDR3 DNA: TGTGCCAGCAGCCTCAGTAGTGTAGGGGGCGGAGGCTACACCTTC. Amino acid sequence: CASSLSSVGGGGYTF.

The chain combines TRBV6-2 or TRBV6-3 with TRBJ1-5; TRBD1 matches 8 bases. Germline trimming cut 5 bases from V and 6 bases from J; bases unmatched to any gene: 3. The CDR3 runs to 13 residues. Germline CDR1 is MNHEY and CDR2 is SVGEGT. The CDR3 DNA is TGTGCCAGCAGTCACGACAGGGGTCAGCCCCAGCATTTT. Encoded protein: CASSHDRGQPQHF.

This rearrangement joins TRBV10-3 to TRBJ2-3, with D perhaps matching TRBD2 (6 bases). V was cut by 5 bases and J by 5 bases, with 14 bases left in between. This CDR3 spans 14 amino acids. Per the germline V gene, CDR1 is ENHRY and CDR2 is SYGVKD. Here the CDR3 DNA reads TGTGCCATCAGTAAGGAGCAGGGAGGAGATACGCAGTATTTT. This gives the protein CAISKEQGGDTQYF.

This clone has a handful of counts. V is TRBV19 and J is TRBJ2-5; D call uncertain. Germline V lookup: CDR1 LNHDA, CDR2 SQIVND (reference sequence). The V gene lost 3 bases and the J gene lost 5 bases, with 13 bases spanning the gap. This CDR3 contains 14 residues. In DNA form, the CDR3 reads TGTGCCAGTAGTATTGATAGGGAAACCGAGACCCAGTACTTC. It is translated as CASSIDRETETQYF.

The V gene is TRBV19, the J gene TRBJ2-2, with 12 bases aligning to TRBD2. This CDR3 region has 16 residues. Looked up from germline, CDR1 is LNHDA and CDR2 is SQIVND (reference sequence). Losses at the gene ends were 5 bases for V and 6 bases for J; bases not matched to a gene: 7. CDR3 sequence reads: CASSGLLAGGPGELFF. The CDR3 DNA reads as TGTGCCAGTAGTGGTCTCCTAGCGGGGGGGCCCGGGGAGCTGTTTTTT.

The V call is TRBV5-6, the J call TRBJ1-5; 7 bases line up with TRBD1. CDR3 length: 15 amino acids. V shed 0 bases and J 7 bases; nucleotides not matched to a gene: 7. CDR1 and CDR2 from the germline V gene are SGHDT and YYEEEE. CDR3 DNA sequence: TGTGCCAGCAGCTTGGGGATCGACAGGGACCAGCCCCAGCATTTT. This gives the protein CASSLGIDRDQPQHF.

The chain recombines TRBV5-1 with TRBJ1-6; tentative D call: TRBD1 (6 bases). Germline V CDR1 and CDR2: SGHRS, YFSETQ. Trimming removed 0 bases from V and 7 bases from J, with 17 bases in between. The CDR3 has 17 residues. CDR3 loop: CASSLGLGAVVNSPLHF. CDR3 nucleotides: TGCGCCAGCAGCTTGGGTCTGGGGGCAGTCGTAAATTCACCCCTCCACTTT.

The CDR3 DNA sequence: TGCGCCAGCAGCCAAGACCAGGGGCTGGCTGAAGCTTTCTTT. Encoded protein: CASSQDQGLAEAFF. The chain employs TRBV4-3 and TRBJ1-1; perhaps TRBD1 as D (6 bases). Trimming shortened V by 0 bases and J by 6 bases, and 11 bases separated the two germline ends. CDR1 is LGHNA, CDR2 YSLEER, per germline. CDR3 length: 14 residues.

The J gene is TRBJ1-4, the V gene TRBV5-1; D may be TRBD1 (5 bases). The V and J ends lost 1 base and 8 bases respectively, with 12 bases between them. CDR1 and CDR2 (germline): SGHRS, YFSETQ. The CDR3 consists of 14 residues. The CDR3 here is CASSLSQGGEKLFF. For the CDR3, the DNA is TGCGCCAGCAGCTTGTCCCAGGGAGGGGAAAAACTGTTTTTT.